Listed below are T cell receptor beta chains from one sample, sequenced in a study of T cells in Graves' hyperthyroidism and ophthalmopathy. MiXCR was run by TCRdb on the multiplex PCR reads, yielding one entry per CDR3 protein. The top ten hold around 30% of the sample, which has about 260,000 distinct CDR3 sequences, 16% seen once. Sequencing input: blood. Receptors originate from a woman under 30 with Graves' ophthalmopathy. The CDR3 runs from the conserved cysteine through the conserved F or W. Fields, in order: clone size, J gene, D gene, V gene, CDR3 DNA, CDR3 protein. The D gene is left open where the match is weak. Some rows mark clone size as missing; the rest say once, few, many or name a class of expanded clone.

>many|TRBJ2-1|NA|TRBV12-3/TRBV12-4
TGTGCCAGCAGAGGGGACGGACTGTGGGTTGGATACAATGAGCAGTTCTTC
CASRGDGLWVGYNEQFF
>many|TRBJ2-7|TRBD1|TRBV18
TGTGCCAGCTCACAAACCGGGACAGGGACCTACGAGCAGTACTTC
CASSQTGTGTYEQYF
>NA|TRBJ2-7|TRBD1|TRBV3-1
TGTGCCAGCAGCCGAGAGGGGGCTACCTCCTACGAGCAGTACTTC
CASSREGATSYEQYF
>many|TRBJ2-1|NA|TRBV20-1
TGCAGTGCACCCCTAGCGAACAATGAGCAGTTCTTC
CSAPLANNEQFF
>few|TRBJ1-5|NA|TRBV19
TGTGCCAGTAGTGCCTGGACTATGGGCAATCAGCCCCAGCATTTT
CASSAWTMGNQPQHF
>NA|TRBJ1-1|NA|TRBV14
TGTGCCAGCAGCCAAGGTGGCCTTGAAGCTTTCTTT
CASSQGGLEAFF
>many|TRBJ1-4|NA|TRBV5-1
TGCGCCAGCAGCCAAGGCCAGGGAGTCACGAGAGAACTGTTTTTT
CASSQGQGVTRELFF
>many|TRBJ1-1|NA|TRBV9
TGTGCCAGCAGCGTCAACACCGCGAACACTGAAGCTTTCTTT
CASSVNTANTEAFF
>many|TRBJ2-6|NA|TRBV28
TGTGCCAGCAGTTCTCGATCGACTGGTGCCAACGTCCTGACTTTC
CASSSRSTGANVLTF
>many|TRBJ1-2|NA|TRBV24-1
TGTGCCACCGGCGACAGGAGCTATGGCTACACCTTC
CATGDRSYGYTF
>many|TRBJ1-1|TRBD1|TRBV20-1
TGCAGTGCTAGTGGTCAGGGGGACACTGAAGCTTTCTTT
CSASGQGDTEAFF
>many|TRBJ2-7|TRBD1|TRBV6-1
TGTGCCAGCACCAACCGACAGGGCGCCGACGAGCAGTACTTC
CASTNRQGADEQYF
>many|TRBJ2-5|TRBD2|TRBV5-8
TGTGCCAGCAGGATGACTAGCGGGGGGCAAGAGACCCAGTACTTC
CASRMTSGGQETQYF
>NA|TRBJ1-2|TRBD1|TRBV28
TGTGCCAGCAGTTTATATGGGGACAGGGGGCAATATGGCTACACCTTC
CASSLYGDRGQYGYTF
>many|TRBJ1-2|TRBD1|TRBV4-1
TGCGCCAGCAGCCTGTCAGGGGGTGGCTACACCTTC
CASSLSGGGYTF
>many|TRBJ2-5|NA|TRBV24-1
TGTGCCACCAGTGACCCAGACGGATCCCAAGAGACCCAGTACTTC
CATSDPDGSQETQYF
>many|TRBJ2-2|NA|TRBV7-3
TGTGCCAGCAGCTTAGGGACTCATACCGGGGAGCTGTTTTTT
CASSLGTHTGELFF
>many|TRBJ2-1|TRBD2|TRBV7-2
TGTGCCAGCTCTCCCTGGGGCGGGAGCTCCTACAATGAGCAGTTCTTC
CASSPWGGSSYNEQFF
>NA|TRBJ2-7|NA|TRBV13
TGTGCCAGCAGCTTAGGGGACAAGAGCTCCTACGAGCAGTACTTC
CASSLGDKSSYEQYF
>many|TRBJ2-7|NA|TRBV29-1
TGCAGCGTTGCACGTCAGGGATTTCGCGAGCAGTACTTC
CSVARQGFREQYF
>many|TRBJ1-3|NA|TRBV5-1
TGCGCCAGCACGCCTGGCTCTGGAAACACCATATATTTT
CASTPGSGNTIYF
>many|TRBJ1-5|NA|TRBV6-4
TGTGCCAGCAGTGTGGATATGGATCAGCCCCAGCATTTT
CASSVDMDQPQHF
>many|TRBJ1-2|NA|TRBV3-1
TGTGCCAGCAGCCAATCGGCCAGCTATGGCTACACCTTC
CASSQSASYGYTF
>many|TRBJ1-2|TRBD1|TRBV12-3/TRBV12-4
TGTGCCAGCAGTCTATACCCCCGGGACAGGGGCTATGGCTACACCTTC
CASSLYPRDRGYGYTF
>many|TRBJ1-6|TRBD1|TRBV25-1
TGTGCCAGCAGTCGGACAGGCGATTCACCCCTCCACTTT
CASSRTGDSPLHF
>many|TRBJ2-2|NA|TRBV5-5
TGTGCCAGCAGCTTGACGATGGGCCGGGAGCTGTTTTTT
CASSLTMGRELFF
>few|TRBJ2-7|TRBD1|TRBV19
TGTGCCAGTAGTGGCAGGGGGTACGAGCAGTACTTC
CASSGRGYEQYF
>many|TRBJ2-3|TRBD1|TRBV6-1
TGTGCCAGCAGGGACAGGCGGAGCACAGATACGCAGTATTTT
CASRDRRSTDTQYF
>many|TRBJ2-4|TRBD2|TRBV9
TGTGCCAGCAGCTCCGGACTAGCGGAAGCCAAAAACATTCAGTACTTC
CASSSGLAEAKNIQYF
>NA|TRBJ2-7|TRBD2|TRBV4-1
TGCGCCAGCAGCCAAGAGGCTAGCGGGGGGAGGGGGCAGTACTTC
CASSQEASGGRGQYF
>many|TRBJ2-5|TRBD1|TRBV20-1
TGCAGTGCTGAAAACCGGGACAGGGATCAAGAGACCCAGTACTTC
CSAENRDRDQETQYF
>many|TRBJ1-5|NA|TRBV27
TGTGCCAGCAGGCCGGGGGTGGGCAATCAGCCCCAGCATTTT
CASRPGVGNQPQHF